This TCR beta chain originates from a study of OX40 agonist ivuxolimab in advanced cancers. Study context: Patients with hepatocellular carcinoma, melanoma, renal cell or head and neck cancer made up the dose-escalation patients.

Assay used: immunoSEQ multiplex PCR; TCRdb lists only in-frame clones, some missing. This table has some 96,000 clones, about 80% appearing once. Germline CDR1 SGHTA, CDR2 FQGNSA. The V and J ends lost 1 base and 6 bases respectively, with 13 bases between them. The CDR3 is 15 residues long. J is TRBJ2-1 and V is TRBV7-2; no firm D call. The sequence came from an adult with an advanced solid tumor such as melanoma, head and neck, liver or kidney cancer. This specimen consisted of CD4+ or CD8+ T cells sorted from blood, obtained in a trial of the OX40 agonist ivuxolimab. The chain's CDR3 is CASSLGQPSGNEQFF. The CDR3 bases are TGTGCCAGCAGCTTAGGGCAGCCCTCGGGCAATGAGCAGTTCTTC.